Each of the 5 T cell receptor beta chains below was sequenced from the same sample in a study of blood T cell repertoires in COVID-19 (dated by TCRdb to 2018 to 2020). Libraries came from the immunoSEQ multiplex PCR assay. TCRdb provides this immuneACCESS table in a form limited to in-frame rearrangements. Some clones are lacking; in checked studies, under half of them reflect an unresolved V gene, and why the rest are absent is not known. This sample comprises 180,000 or so clones, roughly 85% of them detected only once. Jointly, the top ten make up 9.5% to 12% of the sample. The sample comprised peripheral blood. The receptors originated from a human donor with active or convalescent COVID-19. The donor label of this sample is uncertain.

The CDR3 nucleotides are TGTGCCAGCTCACCACCATTGACAGGGATGAACACTGAAGCTTTCTTT. Encoded protein: CASSPPLTGMNTEAFF. This chain joins TRBV18 and TRBJ1-1; 7 bases are shared with TRBD1. The V gene's germline CDR1 is KGHSH and CDR2 LQKENI. Germline trimming cut 0 bases from V and 0 bases from J; bases unmatched to any gene: 4. The CDR3 sequence is 16 residues long. Drawing the rest from reference TRBV18 and TRBJ1-1, the complete variable domain is NAGVMQNPRHLVRRRGQEARLRCSPMKGHSHVYWYRQLPEEGLKFMVYLQKENIIDESGMPKERFSAEFPKEGPSILRIQQVVRGDSAAYFCASSPPLTGMNTEAFFGQGTRLTVV.

J is TRBJ1-1 and V is TRBV2, with a possible D match to TRBD1 (5 bases). V lost 6 bases and J 7 bases, leaving 12 bases between the germline ends. From germline, CDR1 is SNHLY and CDR2 FYNNEI. The CDR3 runs 12 residues. The CDR3 sequence: CASRRQRGEAFF. The CDR3 DNA reads TGTGCCAGCAGAAGACAGAGAGGTGAAGCTTTCTTT.

The rearrangement links TRBV5-5 to TRBJ2-2; 8 positions match TRBD1. The CDR3 runs 16 residues. V shed 5 bases, J shed 4 bases, and the junction held 10 bases outside the gene matches. The germline V gene encodes CDR1 SGHKS and CDR2 YYEKEE (reference sequence). The CDR3: CASRYGQGRSTGELFF. As DNA, the CDR3 is TGTGCCAGCAGATACGGACAGGGAAGAAGCACCGGGGAGCTGTTTTTT.

The chain is built from TRBV11-2 and TRBJ2-1, with a weak D call TRBD2 (6 bases). V was shortened by 0 bases and J by 1 base, with 19 bases between the two germline ends. CDR1 and CDR2 (germline): SGHAT, FQNNGV. The CDR3 is 19 amino acids. The CDR3 is CASSLDSFTVGGSYNEQFF. The CDR3 nucleotides are TGTGCCAGCAGCTTAGATTCCTTTACGGTGGGAGGATCCTACAATGAGCAGTTCTTC.

The chain links TRBV27 to TRBJ2-6; D uncertain. Trimming took 2 bases from V and 3 from J, leaving 14 bases between them. The CDR3 is made up of 17 amino acids. CDR1 and CDR2 from the germline V gene are MNHEY and SMNVEV (reference sequence). This CDR3 reads CASSLNGLAYGANVLTF. The CDR3 nucleotides are TGTGCCAGCAGTTTAAATGGTTTGGCTTATGGGGCCAACGTCCTGACTTTC. Full variable domain (remainder filled in from reference TRBV27 and TRBJ2-6): EAQVTQNPRYLITVTGKKLTVTCSQNMNHEYMSWYRQDPGLGLRQIYYSMNVEVTDKGDVPEGYKVSRKEKRNFPLILESPSPNQTSLYFCASSLNGLAYGANVLTFGAGSRLTVL.